The rows below give T cell receptor beta chains drawn from one sample of a study of blood T cell repertoires in COVID-19. TCRdb keeps only in-frame clones here, not all; method: immunoSEQ multiplex PCR. Of under 50,000 clones in the sample, around 90% were seen once. Sequencing was carried out using peripheral blood. These receptors all stem from an older man with active COVID-19. CDR3s include the opening cysteine and the closing phenylalanine or tryptophan. Each record gives: CDR3 DNA, CDR3 protein, D gene, clone size, V gene, J gene. D genes are given only for firm matches. Not every row has a clone size; where given, it reads once, few, many or a size class.

TGTGCCAGCAGCCAAGGACAGATAGCCAAAAACATTCAGTACTTC	CASSQGQIAKNIQYF	-	-	TRBV7-2	TRBJ2-4
TGTGCCAGCAGTCCCCACCGGGACTACACAGATACGCAGTATTTT	CASSPHRDYTDTQYF	TRBD2	-	TRBV27	TRBJ2-3
TGTGCCAGCAGTCACTACAGGGTGAACACTGAAGCTTTCTTT	CASSHYRVNTEAFF	-	-	TRBV28	TRBJ1-1
TGTGCCAGCAGCTTAGACAACTACAATGAGCAGTTCTTC	CASSLDNYNEQFF	-	-	TRBV7-2	TRBJ2-1
TGTGCCAGCAGCACCCAAGGGGCAATGAACACTGAAGCTTTCTTT	CASSTQGAMNTEAFF	-	-	TRBV7-2	TRBJ1-1
TGTGCCAGCAGCCCCGTGGTAGCCGGGGAGCTGTTTTTT	CASSPVVAGELFF	-	-	TRBV6-5	TRBJ2-2
TGTGCCACCAGGACTAGCGGGATGGAGACCCAGTACTTC	CATRTSGMETQYF	TRBD2	-	TRBV28	TRBJ2-5
TGTGCCAGCAGCTTACCTCAGACAGGGGTGGGCGAGCAGTACTTC	CASSLPQTGVGEQYF	TRBD1	-	TRBV7-9	TRBJ2-7
TGCGCCAGCAGCTTGCCCGGGACAGGGAGCGAGCAGTACTTC	CASSLPGTGSEQYF	TRBD1	-	TRBV5-1	TRBJ2-7
TGTGCCAGCAGCTTAGACAGGGCAGATACGCAGTATTTT	CASSLDRADTQYF	TRBD1	-	TRBV7-3	TRBJ2-3
TGCGCCAGCAGCTTTAATAGCCTCAATGAGCAGTTCTTC	CASSFNSLNEQFF	-	-	TRBV5-1	TRBJ2-1
TGTGCCAGCTCACCGGGCCTGCAAGAGACCCAGTACTTC	CASSPGLQETQYF	-	-	TRBV18	TRBJ2-5
TGTGCCAGCAGCTTAGCCGGACAGGGGGTCCGTTCACCCCTCCACTTT	CASSLAGQGVRSPLHF	TRBD1	few	TRBV7-9	TRBJ1-6
TGTGCCAGCAGCAACCCGGAGGGATATGGCTACACCTTC	CASSNPEGYGYTF	-	-	TRBV28	TRBJ1-2
TGTGCCAGCAGTTCGGACAGGGGGCGAGGCAATGAGCAGTTCTTC	CASSSDRGRGNEQFF	TRBD1	-	TRBV27	TRBJ2-1
TGCGCCAGCAGCTTGGACAGTAACACCGGGGAGCTGTTTTTT	CASSLDSNTGELFF	-	-	TRBV5-1	TRBJ2-2
TGCAGCGCCTCGGACAGGGGGATGACTGAAGCTTTCTTT	CSASDRGMTEAFF	TRBD1	-	TRBV29-1	TRBJ1-1
TGTGCCAGCAGTGGTAGCGGCATCTACAATGAGCAGTTCTTC	CASSGSGIYNEQFF	-	-	TRBV27	TRBJ2-1
TGTGCCAGCAGTCCCCGACGGACAAATAGCAATCAGCCCCAGCATTTT	CASSPRRTNSNQPQHF	-	-	TRBV6-2/TRBV6-3	TRBJ1-5
TGCAGCACGGGAGGTTCCCGTGAGCAGTTCTTC	CSTGGSREQFF	TRBD2	-	TRBV20-1	TRBJ2-1
TGTGCCAGCAGAACCGGGATAAACTATGGCTACACCTTC	CASRTGINYGYTF	-	-	TRBV6-5	TRBJ1-2
TGTGCCAGCAATCCGACAGGGCTTTTGGGCTATGGCTACACCTTC	CASNPTGLLGYGYTF	TRBD1	-	TRBV28	TRBJ1-2
TGTGCCAGCAGCTGGTACCAGGGATACTCTGGAAACACCATATATTTT	CASSWYQGYSGNTIYF	-	-	TRBV5-6	TRBJ1-3
TGCGCCAGCAGCTTGGGAGGGGGAAAAGAGACCCAGTACTTC	CASSLGGGKETQYF	-	once	TRBV5-1	TRBJ2-5
TGTGCCAGCAGACTTAATGGGCCCTCCTACAATGAGCAGTTCTTC	CASRLNGPSYNEQFF	-	-	TRBV7-2	TRBJ2-1
TGTGCGTCGGGGGTTGCCTACGAGCAGTACTTC	CASGVAYEQYF	-	-	TRBV6-6	TRBJ2-7
TGTGCCAGCAGTTACTATAACCGGACTGCCGTTGACGGGGAGCTGTTTTTT	CASSYYNRTAVDGELFF	-	-	TRBV6-7	TRBJ2-2
TGTGCCAGTACCCAGCACGGCGGGACCGGGGAGCTGTTTTTT	CASTQHGGTGELFF	-	-	TRBV2	TRBJ2-2
TGTGCCAGCAGCTTTAAATCGAACACTGAAGCTTTCTTT	CASSFKSNTEAFF	-	-	TRBV7-6	TRBJ1-1
TGTGCCAGCAGTTTTTTTCCCAGCGGCACAGATACGCAGTATTTT	CASSFFPSGTDTQYF	-	-	TRBV28	TRBJ2-3
TGTGCCAGCAGCTCAAGACAGGGGGCAGATACGCAGTATTTT	CASSSRQGADTQYF	TRBD1	once	TRBV5-4	TRBJ2-3
TGTGCCAGCACCTCGGACAGCACAAATTCACCCCTCCACTTT	CASTSDSTNSPLHF	-	-	TRBV6-5	TRBJ1-6
TGTGCCAGCAGTTTCGGGTGGGACACCATATATTTT	CASSFGWDTIYF	-	-	TRBV28	TRBJ1-3
TGCGCCAGCAGCCAAGATCCTAGCGGGAGACTTAGCTCCTACGAGCAGTACTTC	CASSQDPSGRLSSYEQYF	TRBD2	-	TRBV4-1	TRBJ2-7